This is a list of T cell receptor beta chains from one sample in a study of cytomegalovirus exposure and HLA in healthy donors. Sequencing used immunoSEQ multiplex PCR; TCRdb keeps in-frame clones, though not all of them. The sample has approximately 240,000 clones; 82% are singletons. Material: PBMCs. Every receptor here comes from a woman aged 40 to 50 in good health and CMV-seronegative. Each CDR3 is given with its conserved first and last residue. The D gene is left open where the match is weak. Clone size, where shown, is once, few, many, or a class for clones that have expanded.

TRBV27	TRBJ1-1	-	-	TGTGCCAGCAGTCCCGCCCCGAGACCATCAGGGTATGAAGCTTTCTTT	CASSPAPRPSGYEAFF
TRBV18	TRBJ2-3	-	once	TGTGCCAGCTCACCATTTGGCAGCACAGATACGCAGTATTTT	CASSPFGSTDTQYF
TRBV15	TRBJ2-1	-	-	TGTGCCACCAGCAGAGTGAGCGAGCAGTTCTTC	CATSRVSEQFF
TRBV10-1	TRBJ2-2	-	-	TGCGCCAGCATGTGGGCAGGGGACGGGGAGCTGTTTTTT	CASMWAGDGELFF
TRBV7-9	TRBJ2-5	-	few	TGTGCCAGCAGAAACAGATTCCAAGAGACCCAGTACTTC	CASRNRFQETQYF
TRBV19	TRBJ1-5	-	-	TGTGCCAGTAGTATGAATGGGCAGGGAGGGTTTCAGCCCCAGCATTTT	CASSMNGQGGFQPQHF
TRBV28	TRBJ1-5	-	-	TGTGCCAGCTCTTCCCCGGGAGTGGGAAATCAGCCCCAGCATTTT	CASSSPGVGNQPQHF
TRBV5-8	TRBJ1-5	-	-	TGTGCCAGCAGCTTGGTCCGGAGGGTATCGATTAACAATCAGCCCCAGCATTTT	CASSLVRRVSINNQPQHF
TRBV4-2	TRBJ2-7	-	-	TGTGCCAGCAGCCAAGATGGGCAGGCCCACGAGCAGTACTTC	CASSQDGQAHEQYF
TRBV7-9	TRBJ1-6	-	few	TGTGCCAGCAGCTTAACGGGCAGGGAAATCTATAATTCACCCCTCCACTTT	CASSLTGREIYNSPLHF
TRBV19	TRBJ2-2	TRBD1	-	TGTGCCAGTAGAGACAGGGGATACACCGGGGAGCTGTTTTTT	CASRDRGYTGELFF
TRBV7-3	TRBJ1-4	-	-	TGTGCCAGCAGCTTTCGGGGCAGGGAGGGTGGGGATGAAAAACTGTTTTTT	CASSFRGREGGDEKLFF
TRBV6-6	TRBJ1-1	-	many	TGTGCCAGTGGGGGCGCGAACACTGAAGCTTTCTTT	CASGGANTEAFF
TRBV6-5	TRBJ2-4	TRBD2	-	TGTGCCAGCAGTTTAAGAGGCGGGGGGGGTGACATTCAGTACTTC	CASSLRGGGGDIQYF
TRBV9	TRBJ1-1	-	-	TGTGCCAGCAGCCCGTGGGGGGAAGCATCGAACACTGAAGCTTTCTTT	CASSPWGEASNTEAFF
TRBV5-1	TRBJ2-7	TRBD1	-	TGCGCCAGCAGCCCAGAACCGGGACAGCTCTACGAGCAGTACTTC	CASSPEPGQLYEQYF
TRBV11-3	TRBJ2-7	TRBD2	-	TGTGCCAGCAAGGGGCGGGGGGTCTCCTACGAGCAGTACTTC	CASKGRGVSYEQYF
TRBV30	TRBJ2-1	TRBD2	-	TGTGCCTGCCTCGGACTAGCGGGGAATGAGCAGTTCTTC	CACLGLAGNEQFF
TRBV19	TRBJ2-6	-	-	TGTGCCAGTAAGGAGGGTCTCTCTGGGGCCAACGTCCTGACTTTC	CASKEGLSGANVLTF
TRBV19	TRBJ2-7	TRBD1	-	TGTGCCAGTAGTATGTCCCCAGGGGGCTCCTACGAGCAGTACTTC	CASSMSPGGSYEQYF
TRBV6-1	TRBJ1-5	TRBD1	few	TGTGCCAGCAGTGCGTGGGACAGGGCCCAGCCCCAGCATTTT	CASSAWDRAQPQHF
TRBV15	TRBJ2-1	-	-	TGTGCCACCAGCGCTGAGGGAAGCAATGAGCAGTTCTTC	CATSAEGSNEQFF
TRBV30	TRBJ1-1	TRBD1	-	TGTGCCTGGAGCCCAGGGACAGGGATAAACACTGAAGCTTTCTTT	CAWSPGTGINTEAFF
TRBV1	TRBJ2-7	-	-	TGCACCAGCAGCCAAGATGGACAGGGTTGCTACGAGCAGTACTTC	CTSSQDGQGCYEQYF
TRBV29-1	TRBJ2-7	TRBD1	-	TGCAGCGTTGTTGGGACAGGGGCCTACGAGCAGTACTTC	CSVVGTGAYEQYF
TRBV6-1	TRBJ1-1	-	once	TGTGCCAGCAGTGAACCGACAGTCATGAACACTGAAGCTTTCTTT	CASSEPTVMNTEAFF
TRBV4-3	TRBJ1-1	-	-	TGCGCCAGCAGCCAAGAGGGGAGCAGGGGTTTGATTGCTGAAGCTTTCTTT	CASSQEGSRGLIAEAFF
TRBV5-1	TRBJ1-5	-	-	TGCGCCAGCAGCCCTGGGGAGAGCAATCAGCCCCAGCATTTT	CASSPGESNQPQHF
TRBV5-1	TRBJ1-1	TRBD1	once	TGCGCCAGCAGAGGGGGCGCGGACACTGAAGCTTTCTTT	CASRGGADTEAFF
TRBV19	TRBJ2-5	TRBD1	-	TGTGCCACCTCAGCCGGGACAGACTACCAAGAGACCCAGTACTTC	CATSAGTDYQETQYF
TRBV5-1	TRBJ1-3	TRBD1	-	TGCGCCAGCAGCGCCTCAGGGGGATCTGGAAACACCATATATTTT	CASSASGGSGNTIYF
TRBV6-6	TRBJ1-2	TRBD1	once	TGTGCCAGCAGTTACTCGGGGACAGACTATGGCTACACCTTC	CASSYSGTDYGYTF
TRBV28	TRBJ1-2	-	-	TGTGCCAGCAGTTTCAGGGATTATGGCTACACCTTC	CASSFRDYGYTF
TRBV6-7	TRBJ1-4	TRBD1	few	TGTGCCAGCAGTCACCCCTATCCCGACAGGGTGGGGGAAAAACTGTTTTTT	CASSHPYPDRVGEKLFF
TRBV6-4	TRBJ2-7	-	-	TGTGCCAGCGGTTTCCCAGGTCAAGGGGAAGGGTACGAGCAGTACTTC	CASGFPGQGEGYEQYF
TRBV5-4	TRBJ1-2	-	-	TGTGCCAGCAGCTTGACAGGGTCGGGAAGTGGCTACACCTTC	CASSLTGSGSGYTF
TRBV28	TRBJ2-5	TRBD2	once	TGTGCCAGCAGTTTGCTAGCGGGGGGGGCGGAGACCCAGTACTTC	CASSLLAGGAETQYF
TRBV19	TRBJ1-4	-	once	TGTGCCACCGCGGGGCACCCGAATGAAAAACTGTTTTTT	CATAGHPNEKLFF
TRBV29-1	TRBJ2-7	TRBD1	once	TGCAGCGTTGAATACGGGACAGGGACCTACGAGCAGTACTTC	CSVEYGTGTYEQYF
TRBV7-3	TRBJ2-5	TRBD1	-	TGTGCCAGCAGCTTAAAGGGGGCGGAGACCCAGTACTTC	CASSLKGAETQYF
TRBV7-2	TRBJ1-1	TRBD1	-	TGTGCCAGCAGCACTCGACAGGGGTGGACTGAAGCTTTCTTT	CASSTRQGWTEAFF
TRBV9	TRBJ2-7	TRBD2	-	TGTGCCAGCAGCTCCCGGGGGGTCGAGCAGTACTTC	CASSSRGVEQYF
TRBV5-4	TRBJ2-5	-	-	TGTGCCAGCAGCCTTGGTCGTGGCTCGGGGGGCGAGACCCAGTACTTC	CASSLGRGSGGETQYF
TRBV28	TRBJ2-3	-	-	TGTGCCAGCAGTCTCCTAGCGGATACGCAGTATTTT	CASSLLADTQYF
TRBV7-2	TRBJ2-1	-	-	TGTGCCAGCACCGCAGGGAACTTATACAATGAGCAGTTCTTC	CASTAGNLYNEQFF
TRBV28	TRBJ1-5	-	few	TGTGCCAGCACCGTAAGCGGTTTAATCAATCAGCCCCAGCATTTT	CASTVSGLINQPQHF
TRBV19	TRBJ2-2	TRBD1	-	TGTGCCAGTAGTATCGGGACAGGGGCGGCCGGGGAGCTGTTTTTT	CASSIGTGAAGELFF
TRBV6-5	TRBJ1-1	TRBD1	-	TGTGCCAGTCTTCCATGGGGACAGCAGAACACTGAAGCTTTCTTT	CASLPWGQQNTEAFF
TRBV27	TRBJ1-1	-	once	TGTGCCAGCAGTTGGACAATCAGTAGTGAAGCTTTCTTT	CASSWTISSEAFF